The 23 T cell receptor beta chains given below trace back to one sample, sequenced in a study of cytotoxic CD8 clonotypes in ibrutinib-treated CLL. Repertoires were generated with immunoSEQ multiplex PCR, while TCRdb's copy carries only in-frame clones and drops some. Here the sample spans more than 85,000 clones, roughly three quarters being singletons. Here the sequenced sample was PBMCs, taken after 24 months of ibrutinib treatment. These receptors were taken from a human donor with chronic lymphocytic leukemia.

The rearrangement links TRBV5-1 to TRBJ1-2, with D hard to call. Deletions cut 1 base from V and 8 bases from J, with 21 bases between. Germline loops: CDR1 SGHRS, CDR2 YFSETQ. The CDR3 runs 16 residues. Here the CDR3 reads CASSLPRGGSSMGYTF. CDR3 DNA sequence: TGCGCCAGCAGCTTGCCCCGGGGAGGATCGTCCATGGGCTACACCTTC. The variable domain in full, with the rest retrieved from reference TRBV5-1 and TRBJ1-2, is KAGVTQTPRYLIKTRGQQVTLSCSPISGHRSVSWYQQTPGQGLQFLFEYFSETQRNKGNFPGRFSGRQFSNSRSEMNVSTLELGDSALYLCASSLPRGGSSMGYTFGSGTRLTVV.

There are a few counts of this clone. This chain connects TRBV2 to TRBJ1-2; D might be TRBD1 (5 bases). The CDR3 has 12 residues. Germline V gene lookup returns CDR1 SNHLY and CDR2 FYNNEI. Trimming cost V 10 bases and J 8 bases, with 17 bases left between them. The CDR3: CATQREGRGYTF. The CDR3 nucleotides read TGTGCCACCCAGAGGGAGGGGCGAGGCTACACCTTC.

This clone showed up just a few times. The genes are TRBV7-9 and TRBJ2-4; D remains ambiguous. The CDR3 spans 16 residues. The germline V and J ends were trimmed by 5 bases and 0 bases, with 14 bases remaining between them. Per the germline V gene, CDR1 is SEHNR and CDR2 is FQNEAQ (reference sequence). CDR3 in amino acids: CASSPHSTLAKNIQYF. CDR3 bases: TGTGCCAGCAGCCCCCACTCCACGCTAGCCAAAAACATTCAGTACTTC.

The gene calls are TRBV2 and TRBJ2-5, with D uncertain. V was pared by 4 bases and J by 5 bases, with 11 bases between. The CDR3 consists of 13 residues. Germline lookup yields CDR1 SNHLY and CDR2 FYNNEI. The CDR3: CASSVEWRETQYF. In nucleotides, the CDR3 is TGTGCCAGCAGTGTGGAATGGCGGGAGACCCAGTACTTC.

The chain recombines TRBV19 with TRBJ2-7, with no clear D. The V and J ends lost 1 base and 6 bases respectively, with 13 bases between them. Per the germline V gene, CDR1 is LNHDA and CDR2 is SQIVND (reference sequence). The CDR3 has 14 residues. The chain's CDR3 is CASSIVSASGEQYF. The CDR3 DNA follows: TGTGCCAGTAGTATAGTATCCGCATCGGGCGAGCAGTACTTC.

In nucleotides, the CDR3 is TGTGCCAGCAGCGCGACAGGGGGGTTCTCTGGAAACACCATATATTTT. This sequence encodes CASSATGGFSGNTIYF. The chain combines TRBV9 with TRBJ1-3; 9 bases fit TRBD1. CDR1 and CDR2 from the germline V gene are SGDLS and YYNGEE. V lost 3 bases, J lost 0 bases, and 4 bases stayed unmatched. This CDR3 region has 16 residues.

This clone has just a few counts. V usage is TRBV30 and J usage is TRBJ2-7; 10 positions agree with TRBD1. Germline-derived CDR1 and CDR2 are GTSNPN and SVGIG (reference sequence). The CDR3 has 16 amino acids. J lost 5 bases, V lost 4 bases, and 14 bases had no gene match. This CDR3 reads CAWTSIGDRGGNEQYF. Written as DNA, the CDR3 is TGTGCCTGGACCTCGATAGGGGACAGGGGAGGAAACGAGCAGTACTTC.

This clone was detected only a few times. J is TRBJ2-3 and V is TRBV28; tentatively, D is TRBD1 or TRBD2 (5 bases each). The CDR3 is 15 residues long. Germline V CDR1 and CDR2: MDHEN, SYDVKM. V was clipped by 6 bases and J by 4 bases, with 17 bases between them. This chain's CDR3 is CASRSPTRGADTQYF. Written as DNA, the CDR3 is TGTGCCAGCAGATCTCCGACCAGAGGGGCAGATACGCAGTATTTT. Full variable domain (rest looked up from reference TRBV28 and TRBJ2-3): DVKVTQSSRYLVKRTGEKVFLECVQDMDHENMFWYRQDPGLGLRLIYFSYDVKMKEKGDIPEGYSVSREKKERFSLILESASTNQTSMYLCASRSPTRGADTQYFGPGTRLTVL.

This clone was observed a single time. The rearrangement links TRBV9 to TRBJ2-1; 7 bases agree with TRBD1. Germline V gives CDR1 SGDLS, CDR2 YYNGEE. Unmatched junction bases numbered 4, after V lost 3 bases and J lost 10 bases. This CDR3 region has 12 residues. The CDR3: CASSGRDREQFF. CDR3 nucleotide sequence: TGTGCCAGCAGCGGACGGGACAGAGAGCAGTTCTTC. Full variable domain (missing parts from reference TRBV9 and TRBJ2-1): DSGVTQTPKHLITATGQRVTLRCSPRSGDLSVYWYQQSLDQGLQFLIQYYNGEERAKGNILERFSAQQFPDLHSELNLSSLELGDSALYFCASSGRDREQFFGPGTRLTVL.

J is TRBJ1-2 and V is TRBV5-5; no clear D gene. Trimming left V 4 bases short and J 5 bases short, with 9 bases between. The CDR3 extends over 12 amino acids. From germline, CDR1 is SGHKS and CDR2 YYEKEE (reference sequence). The CDR3 loop reads CASSQAGYGYTF. CDR3 bases: TGTGCCAGCAGCCAGGCTGGGTATGGCTACACCTTC.

The chain combines TRBV18 with TRBJ2-1, with D perhaps TRBD2 (5 bases). From germline, CDR1 is KGHSH and CDR2 LQKENI. This CDR3 has 17 amino acids. V lost 0 bases and J 5 bases, leaving 17 bases between the germline ends. The CDR3 DNA sequence: TGTGCCAGCTCACCACCGCCGGGGTTGGGGTCCCACAATGAGCAGTTCTTC. Translation: CASSPPPGLGSHNEQFF.

This chain joins TRBV10-3 and TRBJ2-2; 8 nucleotides align to TRBD2. The CDR3 length is 13 residues. Trimming at V came to 7 bases and at J to 7 bases, leaving 5 bases not matched to a gene. The V gene's germline CDR1 is ENHRY and CDR2 SYGVKD. As DNA, the CDR3 is TGTGCCATCACCGGACTAGCTGGCGGGGAGCTGTTTTTT. Its translation is CAITGLAGGELFF.

The rearrangement links TRBV7-3 to TRBJ1-2; TRBD1 agrees at 10 bases. Germline CDR1 and CDR2: SGHTA and FQGTGA. V lost 5 bases, J lost 5 bases, and 2 bases stayed unmatched. The CDR3 is made up of 13 amino acids. The CDR3 DNA reads as TGTGCCAGCAGCAAGGGACAGGGGTATGGCTACACCTTC. Translated: CASSKGQGYGYTF. Full variable domain (missing parts from reference TRBV7-3 and TRBJ1-2): GAGVSQTPSNKVTEKGKYVELRCDPISGHTALYWYRQSLGQGPEFLIYFQGTGAADDSGLPNDRFFAVRPEGSVSTLKIQRTERGDSAVYLCASSKGQGYGYTFGSGTRLTVV.

The rearrangement uses TRBV27 and TRBJ1-3; TRBD1 agrees at 9 bases. Germline trimming cut 6 bases from V and 6 bases from J; bases unmatched to any gene: 9. CDR3 length: 15 amino acids. Germline V gene data show CDR1 as MNHEY and CDR2 as SMNVEV (reference sequence). The CDR3 region is CASSQGQGRSNTIYF. CDR3 sequence (DNA): TGTGCCAGCAGCCAGGGACAGGGAAGGTCAAACACCATATATTTT.

The V call is TRBV27, the J call TRBJ2-7; D is unresolved. Germline V gene lookup returns CDR1 MNHEY and CDR2 SMNVEV (reference sequence). V lost 2 bases to trimming and J lost 0 bases, with 8 bases between them. This CDR3 spans 14 amino acids. The chain's CDR3 is CASSLKGSSYEQYF. CDR3 bases: TGTGCCAGCAGTTTAAAGGGTAGCTCCTACGAGCAGTACTTC.

This clone was detected only a few times. This chain links TRBV11-3 with TRBJ2-7, with 10 bases aligning to TRBD1. This CDR3 contains 13 residues. The germline CDR1 and CDR2 sequences are SGHNT and YENEEA. V lost 8 bases, J lost 7 bases, and 8 bases stayed unmatched. The CDR3 coding sequence is TGTGCCAGCGGAAGACAGGGGGCGCTTGAGCAGTACTTC. It translates to CASGRQGALEQYF.

This chain joins TRBV4-2 and TRBJ2-7; TRBD2 matches at 7 bases. The V gene end was trimmed by 1 base and the J gene end by 7 bases; junction bases not matched to a gene: 10. There are 15 residues in the CDR3. Germline V gene data show CDR1 as LGHNA and CDR2 as YNFKEQ. The CDR3 bases are TGTGCCAGCAGCCAAGCCGCGGGGAGGGATCCGGAGCAGTACTTC. Amino acids: CASSQAAGRDPEQYF.

The chain is built from TRBV11-2 and TRBJ1-6; no reliable D call. V was clipped by 0 bases and J by 10 bases, with 10 bases between them. In germline, CDR1 is SGHAT, CDR2 FQNNGV. CDR3 length equals 14 residues. The CDR3: CASSLERVGSPLHF. The CDR3, as DNA: TGTGCCAGCAGCTTAGAAAGGGTTGGCTCACCCCTCCACTTT.

The CDR3 DNA is TGCGCCAGCAGCTTGGAAGGGCCCAGGAACAATGAGCAGTTCTTC. Residues: CASSLEGPRNNEQFF. The rearrangement links TRBV5-1 to TRBJ2-1; D not resolved. Germline assignment: CDR1 SGHRS and CDR2 YFSETQ. Trimming removed 0 bases at V and 5 bases at J, with 12 bases between. The CDR3 totals 15 residues.

J is TRBJ2-1 and V is TRBV12-5; 8 bases agree with TRBD2. CDR1 and CDR2 from the germline V gene are LGHNT and FRNRAP. This CDR3 spans 14 amino acids. V was pared by 6 bases and J by 1 base, with 2 bases of the junction left unmatched. The CDR3 sequence: CASGSGSSYNEQFF. CDR3 DNA sequence: TGTGCTAGTGGGAGCGGGAGTTCCTACAATGAGCAGTTCTTC. Looking up the rest from reference TRBV12-5 and TRBJ2-1 gives the full variable domain: DARVTQTPRHKVTEMGQEVTMRCQPILGHNTVFWYRQTMMQGLELLAYFRNRAPLDDSGMPKDRFSAEMPDATLATLKIQPSEPRDSAVYFCASGSGSSYNEQFFGPGTRLTVL.

The chain employs TRBV27 and TRBJ2-7; D remains ambiguous. The V gene's germline CDR1 is MNHEY and CDR2 SMNVEV (reference sequence). This CDR3 region has 14 residues. V lost 9 bases to trimming and J lost 4 bases, with 19 bases between them. The CDR3, as DNA: TGTGCCAGTTCCCTCCCCCGGCAGCTTTACGAGCAGTACTTC. Protein product: CASSLPRQLYEQYF.

The chain couples TRBV2 to TRBJ2-1; 13 bases are shared with TRBD2. Unmatched junction bases numbered 5, after V lost 11 bases and J lost 4 bases. CDR1 SNHLY and CDR2 FYNNEI come from the germline V gene. The CDR3 sequence is 14 residues long. The CDR3 protein is CAGTSGAFYNEQFF. The CDR3 bases are TGTGCCGGGACTAGCGGGGCCTTTTACAATGAGCAGTTCTTC.

This chain links TRBV28 with TRBJ1-5, with TRBD1 as a possible D gene (6 bases). The CDR3 sequence is 15 residues long. Trimming removed 2 bases at V and 16 bases at J, with 24 bases between. Germline-derived CDR1 and CDR2 are MDHEN and SYDVKM. This CDR3 reads CASSLGVAGEDSSHF. The CDR3 bases are TGTGCCAGCAGTTTAGGAGTGGCAGGGGAGGATTCCAGCCATTTT.